The 29 T cell receptor beta chains presented below share a single source sample, sequenced in a study of beta chain features in type 1 diabetes. General study points: Moderate yet significant TCRB CDR3 shortening was seen in Type 1 diabetes patients in all four CD4+ subsets.

These receptors' targets are unknown. Expressed TCRB transcripts were sequenced after all isolated RNA was converted to cDNA. Assay: immunoSEQ multiplex PCR; the TCRdb copy retains only in-frame clones and omits some. The repertoire includes about 650,000 clones, around an eighth of them detected once, and 0.095% to 0.15% sits in the top ten. Sequenced material: naive CD4+ T cells from blood. The source of these receptors is a young man with type 1 diabetes.

The chain links TRBV4-3 to TRBJ1-1, with no clear D. The V end lost 0 bases, the J end lost 7 bases, and 6 bases lay between the germline ends. The CDR3 is made up of 12 amino acids. In germline, CDR1 is LGHNA, CDR2 YSLEER. CDR3 residues: CASSQDTLEAFF. CDR3 in DNA: TGCGCCAGCAGCCAAGACACTCTTGAAGCTTTCTTT.

This clone came up a few times. J is TRBJ1-1 and V is TRBV2; D not certain. V was trimmed by 4 bases and J by 11 bases, leaving 11 bases between them. CDR1 SNHLY and CDR2 FYNNEI come from the germline V gene. The CDR3 totals 11 residues. The CDR3 coding sequence is TGTGCCAGCAGTGTTCTATCCCCCGCTTTCTTT. This gives the protein CASSVLSPAFF.

The J gene is TRBJ1-3, the V gene TRBV4-2; D possibly corresponds to TRBD1 (5 bases). Per the germline V gene, CDR1 is LGHNA and CDR2 is YNFKEQ. V was cut by 4 bases and J by 0 bases, with 10 bases left in between. The CDR3 consists of 15 residues. The CDR3 DNA follows: TGTGCCAGCAGCCTGGGGCGTATCTCTGGAAACACCATATATTTT. Translation: CASSLGRISGNTIYF.

This clone has only a few counts. The gene calls are TRBV6-5 and TRBJ1-5; D might be TRBD1 (6 bases). This CDR3 region has 14 residues. V was clipped by 4 bases and J by 3 bases, with 10 bases between them. In germline, CDR1 is MNHEY, CDR2 SVGAGI. The CDR3 DNA sequence: TGTGCCAGCAGTTGGACAGAAAACAATCAGCCCCAGCATTTT. The encoded protein is CASSWTENNQPQHF.

The chain combines TRBV7-6 with TRBJ1-6; D is ambiguous. CDR1 is SGHVS and CDR2 is FNYEAQ in the germline V gene. V lost 6 bases to trimming and J lost 9 bases, with 9 bases between them. The CDR3 is 12 amino acids. The CDR3 nucleotides read TGTGCCAGCAGGGCGAGAGGTTCACCCCTCCACTTT. It translates to CASRARGSPLHF.

This clone came up a few times. The chain joins TRBV10-3 to TRBJ2-6, with D uncertain. Germline lookup yields CDR1 ENHRY and CDR2 SYGVKD. Trimming shortened V by 8 bases and J by 4 bases, and 15 bases separated the two germline ends. The CDR3 runs 15 residues. The CDR3 protein is CAIGSRSTGANVLTF. CDR3 nucleotides: TGTGCCATCGGAAGTCGCTCGACCGGGGCCAACGTCCTGACTTTC.

The chain employs TRBV5-1 and TRBJ1-1; D call uncertain. V was shortened by 3 bases and J by 0 bases, with 12 bases between the two germline ends. Germline V gene sequence: CDR1 SGHRS, CDR2 YFSETQ. The CDR3 contains 15 residues. Written as DNA, the CDR3 is TGCGCCAGCAGCTCCGACGGATTGGTGAACACTGAAGCTTTCTTT. Protein sequence: CASSSDGLVNTEAFF.

The rearrangement links TRBV6-5 to TRBJ1-2, with TRBD1 as a possible D gene (5 bases). CDR3 length equals 13 residues. Trimming shortened V by 8 bases and J by 4 bases, and 14 bases separated the two germline ends. Germline V gene data show CDR1 as MNHEY and CDR2 as SVGAGI. CDR3: CASGNGGAYGYTF. The CDR3 nucleotides read TGTGCCAGCGGCAATGGAGGGGCCTATGGCTACACCTTC.

This clone was observed a handful of times. The rearrangement joins TRBV5-4 to TRBJ1-1; 9 bases line up with TRBD1. Looked up from germline, CDR1 is SGHNT and CDR2 is YYREEE (reference sequence). V dropped 3 bases and J dropped 5; count of bases not matched to a gene: 5. The CDR3 extends over 14 amino acids. The CDR3 coding sequence is TGTGCCAGCAGCTACGACAGGGGGAGAACTGAAGCTTTCTTT. Amino acids: CASSYDRGRTEAFF.

This clone turned up a few times. This sample includes further DNA sequences coding for the same CDR3. The V call is TRBV7-2, the J call TRBJ1-6, with a tentative D call TRBD1 (5 bases). Trimming shortened V by 6 bases and J by 9 bases, and 9 bases separated the two germline ends. This CDR3 is 12 amino acids long. Per germline, CDR1 SGHTA and CDR2 FQGNSA. DNA of the CDR3: TGTGCCAGCAGTCTTCAGGGTTCACCCCTCCACTTT. Translation gives CASSLQGSPLHF.

This clone came up a few times. The same CDR3 also results from other DNA sequences found in this sample. The chain couples TRBV29-1 to TRBJ1-3; 8 nucleotides agree with TRBD1. Per the germline V gene, CDR1 is SQVTM and CDR2 is ANQGSEA. Unmatched junction bases numbered 4, after V lost 6 bases and J lost 3 bases. This CDR3 contains 13 residues. CDR3 in amino acids: CSVAGGLGNTIYF. The CDR3 coding sequence is TGCAGCGTGGCAGGGGGCCTTGGAAACACCATATATTTT.

The chain carries TRBV2 and TRBJ1-6; weak D call: TRBD1 (5 bases). Germline CDR1 and CDR2: SNHLY and FYNNEI. V lost 0 bases, J lost 9 bases, and 15 bases lay in between. The CDR3 consists of 16 residues. CDR3 DNA: TGTGCCAGCAGTGAAGCATCCAGGGCCATCGGTTCACCCCTCCACTTT. Translated: CASSEASRAIGSPLHF.

This clone has a handful of counts. V gene TRBV5-4 combines with J gene TRBJ1-1; maybe TRBD1 (6 bases). V was clipped by 0 bases and J by 4 bases, with 13 bases between them. The V gene's germline CDR1 is SGHNT and CDR2 YYREEE (reference sequence). The CDR3 runs 15 residues. The CDR3 reads CASSLGGLSGTEAFF. In DNA, the CDR3 is TGTGCCAGCAGCTTGGGGGGGCTCAGCGGCACTGAAGCTTTCTTT.

The table lists this clone with a few counts. The chain combines TRBV2 with TRBJ1-4; no clear D gene. V was shortened by 1 base and J by 0 bases, with 6 bases between the two germline ends. The CDR3 consists of 15 residues. Germline V gene sequence: CDR1 SNHLY, CDR2 FYNNEI. DNA of the CDR3: TGTGCCAGCAGTGAAGGTGGAGCAACTAATGAAAAACTGTTTTTT. It yields the protein CASSEGGATNEKLFF. The variable domain in full, completed from reference TRBV2 and TRBJ1-4, reads EPEVTQTPSHQVTQMGQEVILRCVPISNHLYFYWYRQILGQKVEFLVSFYNNEISEKSEIFDDQFSVERPDGSNFTLKIRSTKLEDSAMYFCASSEGGATNEKLFFGSGTQLSVL.

This clone occurred a few times. This chain joins TRBV7-9 and TRBJ1-4; no clear D. Germline V gives CDR1 SEHNR, CDR2 FQNEAQ (reference sequence). The CDR3 totals 11 residues. Between the trimmed V and J ends, which lost 4 bases and 8 bases, there was a span of 5 bases. The DNA of the CDR3 is TGTGCCAGCAGCTGGCAGGAAAAACTGTTTTTT. Its protein product is CASSWQEKLFF.

A few counts support this clone. This chain links TRBV29-1 with TRBJ1-3, with D unresolved. Germline V gives CDR1 SQVTM, CDR2 ANQGSEA. Trimming removed 7 bases from V and 1 base from J, with 5 bases in between. The CDR3 is 11 amino acids. The CDR3 is CSGYSGNTIYF. CDR3 nucleotide sequence: TGCAGCGGGTATTCTGGAAACACCATATATTTT.

J is TRBJ2-7 and V is TRBV30, with 7 bases that match TRBD2. With 2 bases clipped from V and 0 bases from J, the junction kept 7 bases outside the gene matches. Germline values: CDR1 GTSNPN, CDR2 SVGIG (reference sequence). CDR3 size: 15 residues. The CDR3 sequence is CAWSSPGGSSYEQYF. The DNA of the CDR3 is TGTGCCTGGAGTTCGCCGGGCGGGAGCTCCTACGAGCAGTACTTC.

The chain couples TRBV30 to TRBJ1-6, with 7 bases that match TRBD1. The germline CDR1 and CDR2 sequences are GTSNPN and SVGIG (reference sequence). V trimming: 0 bases; J trimming: 4 bases; junction bases outside the gene matches: 6. This CDR3 has 16 residues. The CDR3 sequence: CAWSVRPGGYNSPLHF. DNA of the CDR3: TGTGCCTGGAGTGTTCGGCCAGGGGGTTATAATTCACCCCTCCACTTT.

This clone was picked up a small number of times. This chain links TRBV23-1 with TRBJ2-2; the D call may be TRBD1 or TRBD2 (5 bases each). TRBV23-1 is flagged as an ORF with uncertain function. Trimming cost V 7 bases and J 4 bases, with 13 bases left between them. The CDR3 extends over 14 amino acids. The CDR3 DNA is TGCGCCAGCACCGGACGGGACCTCACCGGGGAGCTGTTTTTT. This sequence encodes CASTGRDLTGELFF.

The rearrangement uses TRBV4-3 and TRBJ1-4; no clear D. This CDR3 spans 13 amino acids. The V gene lost 0 bases and the J gene lost 8 bases, with 7 bases spanning the gap. In germline, CDR1 is LGHNA, CDR2 YSLEER. Here the CDR3 DNA reads TGCGCCAGCAGCCAAGAGCGGCGAGAAAAACTGTTTTTT. Translating it yields CASSQERREKLFF.

V usage is TRBV11-3 and J usage is TRBJ2-1; D not certain. CDR1 SGHNT and CDR2 YENEEA come from the germline V gene. This CDR3 has 15 amino acids. Trimming cost V 1 base and J 3 bases, with 10 bases left between them. The CDR3, as DNA: TGTGCCAGCAGCTTAGTGGGTGGCTTCTACAATGAGCAGTTCTTC. This translates into CASSLVGGFYNEQFF. The full variable domain, completed using reference TRBV11-3 and TRBJ2-1, is EAGVVQSPRYKIIEKKQPVAFWCNPISGHNTLYWYLQNLGQGPELLIRYENEEAVDDSQLPKDRFSAERLKGVDSTLKIQPAELGDSAVYLCASSLVGGFYNEQFFGPGTRLTVL.

The chain has TRBV19 and TRBJ1-5; tentatively, D is TRBD1 (5 bases). Trimming stripped 6 bases from V and 6 bases from J, with 9 bases between. Germline values: CDR1 LNHDA, CDR2 SQIVND (reference sequence). The CDR3 has 12 residues. In nucleotides, the CDR3 is TGTGCCAGTAGCTGGCAGGGTCAGCCCCAGCATTTT. Protein product: CASSWQGQPQHF.

This clone was counted only a few times. The chain recombines TRBV25-1 with TRBJ2-3; D is possibly TRBD1 (6 bases). This CDR3 contains 15 residues. Germline V gene lookup returns CDR1 MGHDK and CDR2 SYGVNS. V was trimmed by 6 bases and J by 0 bases, leaving 13 bases between them. The CDR3 loop is CASSYPGHSTDTQYF. CDR3 coding DNA: TGTGCCAGCAGCTACCCGGGACACAGCACAGATACGCAGTATTTT.

V gene TRBV4-3 combines with J gene TRBJ1-6; D ambiguous. V dropped 3 bases and J dropped 5 bases, with 8 bases sitting between them. Germline values: CDR1 LGHNA, CDR2 YSLEER. The CDR3 is made up of 14 amino acids. The DNA for the CDR3 is TGCGCCAGCAGCCAGACGGGAAATAATTCACCCCTCCACTTT. Translation: CASSQTGNNSPLHF.

V usage is TRBV9 and J usage is TRBJ1-5, with 7 bases that match TRBD1. In germline, CDR1 is SGDLS, CDR2 YYNGEE. V lost 3 bases, J lost 5 bases, and 5 bases stayed unmatched. The CDR3 totals 14 residues. The CDR3: CASSATGRYQPQHF. Written as DNA, the CDR3 is TGTGCCAGCAGCGCGACAGGGCGGTATCAGCCCCAGCATTTT.

CDR3 sequence reads: CASSQDPQSNYGYTF. The CDR3 DNA follows: TGCGCCAGCAGCCAAGATCCCCAGAGCAACTATGGCTACACCTTC. The rearrangement joins TRBV4-3 to TRBJ1-2; D gene ambiguous. Germline assignment: CDR1 LGHNA and CDR2 YSLEER. This CDR3 comprises 15 residues. With 0 bases removed from V and 2 bases from J, the gap between germline ends came to 10 bases.

The gene calls are TRBV25-1 and TRBJ2-3; D is perhaps TRBD1 (5 bases). Trimming stripped 4 bases from V and 6 bases from J, with 20 bases between. Germline CDR1 MGHDK, CDR2 SYGVNS. This CDR3 is 16 amino acids long. CDR3 in amino acids: CASSGSSGATGDTQYF. CDR3 coding DNA: TGTGCCAGCAGTGGGTCTAGTGGGGCCACGGGCGATACGCAGTATTTT.

V is TRBV29-1 and J is TRBJ2-3, with D perhaps matching TRBD2 (7 bases). With 4 bases removed from V and 11 bases from J, the gap between germline ends came to 16 bases. The germline V gene has CDR1 SQVTM and CDR2 ANQGSEA. The CDR3 spans 12 residues. CDR3 DNA: TGCAGCGTTGGGACGTCGGGGGGCGGGCAGTATTTT. Amino acids: CSVGTSGGGQYF.

The rearrangement links TRBV7-9 to TRBJ2-1; D unclear. Trimming shortened V by 1 base and J by 4 bases, and 11 bases separated the two germline ends. This CDR3 has 15 amino acids. The V gene's germline CDR1 is SEHNR and CDR2 FQNEAQ (reference sequence). Here the CDR3 DNA reads TGTGCCAGCAGCTTAGGACCCCCGGTATACAATGAGCAGTTCTTC. Translated: CASSLGPPVYNEQFF.